This T cell receptor beta chain was captured by sequencing in a study of graft-versus-host responses after intestinal transplantation. As for the study in general: The recipients all started with anti-thymocyte globulin induction and then took tacrolimus and steroids for approximately 3 years.

Repertoires were generated with immunoSEQ multiplex PCR, while TCRdb's copy carries only in-frame clones and drops some. The table records about 130,000 clones, over 85% of them present only once. A note on this clone: Its antigen is not identified.

Study results and limitations: Individuals carrying graft-donor T cell macrochimerism showed high graft-versus-host to host-versus-graft clonal ratios in allografts. Association was observed between peak circulating GvH clone levels and early post-transplant HvG declines. Recipient marrow contained GvH clones, some of which appeared first in ileum or blood.

Losses at the gene ends were 4 bases for V and 3 bases for J; bases not matched to a gene: 7. Germline V CDR1 and CDR2: SGHVS, FQNEAQ. The CDR3 has 15 amino acids. The sample here was unstimulated CD4+ T cells sorted from spleen or lymph node cells, taken before intestinal transplant. V usage is TRBV7-8 and J usage is TRBJ2-7; 9 bases line up with TRBD1. The origin of this receptor is a human donor who received an intestinal transplant. The CDR3 bases are TGTGCCAGCAGCTCGAGGACAGGGGCGCGCTACGAGCAGTACTTC. Translation: CASSSRTGARYEQYF.